This T cell receptor (beta chain) was sequenced in a study of T cells in women clearing cervical HPV infection (dated by TCRdb to 2017 to 2018). In terms of the full investigation: Cases were about 25 women with histologically confirmed HPV16-related CIN3 or worse, including 2 invasive cancers. The controls were some 23 women whose single incident HPV16 infection cleared within 12 months with no development of precancer or cancer. Blood from cases was collected at the visit at which the lesion was first identified, whereas blood from controls was collected once infection was no longer detected. For cases, the median interval between lesion detection and blood sampling was over 130 days, with an interquartile range of roughly 90 to 230 days. Since HLA typing was available for only a few women, HLA type could not be ruled out as a confounder. The exploratory proof-of-principle case-control study was nested within the Guanacaste HPV Natural History Study in Costa Rica and compared TCR repertoires across cervical HPV16 outcomes. Cases and controls were matched on year of sample collection and on age within five years. Median age was roughly 35 years in cases versus less than 40 in controls, and baseline characteristics did not differ significantly. The parent cohort enrolled approximately 9,200 women aged 18 or older in Guanacaste, Costa Rica, during about 1992 to 1995 and followed them for 7 to 8 years. Quality controls consisted of five blinded duplicates per group, for a total of roughly 60 samples made up of around 50 participants and roughly ten replicates.

General findings and caveats noted by the study authors: TRBV6-7 relative abundance was lower in cases than in controls (roughly 0.12% versus 0.15%; Bonferroni P = 0.0008). Random forest classifiers combining richness and V gene abundances distinguished cases from controls with an estimated AUC of about 0.79. Across sequencing depths, CIN3+ cases showed significantly higher TCR repertoire richness than controls, but evenness did not differ between the groups. Because the number of T cells per sample was unknown, the richness differences could reflect varying T-cell content rather than repertoire biology. Because of the cross-sectional design, the study could not determine whether the associations came before infection or resulted from infection, and neither effector/memory subsets nor HPV-specific T cells were isolated.

Points on this clone: Its antigen has not been determined. The read ends 3 residues shy of where the CDR3 ends; the end is completed using the germline J gene.

Every participant had a single incident cervical HPV16 infection, and women with prevalent HPV16 infections were excluded. Cervical HPV DNA was detected with MY09/MY11 PCR, and genotyping was done by dot-blot hybridization. Approximately 16 mL of heparinized blood were centrifuged, and the buffy coat was aliquoted, frozen at -30°C, then stored at -80°C. QIAGEN kits were used to extract genomic DNA from buffy coat specimens. TCR beta CDR3 regions were amplified by multiplex PCR using the immunoSEQ assay from an average of around 1.2 ug genomic DNA per sample. Primer bias was corrected in the assay by using a complete synthetic TCR repertoire to establish an amplification baseline. The amplicons were sequenced using the Illumina platform. The paper's data handling went like this. Sequence errors were corrected by clustering with frequency ratios and a modified nearest-neighbor algorithm, and the sequences were then analyzed in the immunoSEQ Analyzer using IMGT gene definitions. TCR richness and evenness were averaged over 20 rarefaction repeats at each rarefaction depth, excluding samples with fewer sequences than the depth. Relative abundances of V, D and J genes were compared between groups using Wilcoxon rank sum tests, with FDR correction applied. In the blinded duplicates, the intraclass correlation was just under 97% for TCR richness and averaged about 80% across roughly 70 gene segments. The immuneACCESS repertoire file appears here via TCRdb, limited to in-frame rearrangements. These files lack a portion of the clones; in checked studies, under half of the deficit traces to unresolved V genes, and the cause of the others is not known. D and trimming come from the DNA, and the V and J calls and clone size come from that table. For this sample, the table gives about 41,000 clones. The ten largest account for 7.6% of the sample.

The germline V gene (reference sequence) provides CDR1 LNHDA and CDR2 SQIVND. Deletion took 6 bases off V and 2 bases off J, with a span of 15 bases between the germline ends. Including cysteine and phenylalanine, the CDR3 has 15 amino acids. The 36 bases shown cover part of the CDR3, and their frame starts at base 1. The chain was built from TRBV19 and TRBJ2-3; the best D guess is TRBD1, with 5 bases matching. This TCR derives from a woman between 18 and 70 years old with a cervical HPV16 infection that either progressed to CIN3+ or cleared (not recorded which). The sample was blood buffy coat. Partial CDR3 DNA: TGTGCCAGTAGCCAGGGCGGAAGTGTCACAGATACG. Its protein product is CASSQGGSVTDT. The entire CDR3 sequence reads CASSQGGSVTDTQYF.